These 9 T cell receptor beta chains share one sample of origin, sequenced in a study of early T cells in non-severe SARS-CoV-2 infection. TCRdb ran MiXCR on the 5' RACE reads and lists one entry per CDR3 protein. The sample carries approximately 77,000 distinct CDR3 sequences, more than 10% recorded once. This material consisted of whole blood, taken at baseline. The receptors derive from an adult who was a healthcare worker with PCR-confirmed SARS-CoV-2 infection or an uninfected control (not recorded which). The donor label of this sample is uncertain.

In this sample, this clonotype turned up a few times. The V call is TRBV2, the J call TRBJ2-1, with TRBD2 as a possible D gene (5 bases). In germline, CDR1 is SNHLY, CDR2 FYNNEI. Trimming removed 7 bases at V and 6 bases at J, with 13 bases between. The CDR3 runs 13 residues. CDR3 sequence (DNA): TGTGCCAGCACCTTGGGAGCACCCAATGAGCAGTTCTTC. It is translated as CASTLGAPNEQFF.

This clonotype was picked up many times. V and J are TRBV6-1 and TRBJ2-7; 12 bases line up with TRBD2. The CDR3 runs 15 residues. CDR1 is MNHNS and CDR2 is SASEGT in the germline V gene. V trimming: 0 bases; J trimming: 5 bases; junction bases outside the gene matches: 2. The CDR3 is CASSEARTSGNEQYF. As DNA, the CDR3 is TGTGCCAGCAGTGAAGCGCGGACTAGCGGGAACGAGCAGTACTTC.

This clonotype appeared a few times. The chain is built from TRBV20-1 and TRBJ2-7; D not resolved. This CDR3 is 13 amino acids long. V was cut by 5 bases and J by 3 bases, with 14 bases left in between. Germline CDR1 and CDR2: DFQATT and SNEGSKA (reference sequence). CDR3 in DNA: TGCAGTGCTCCAGATAATATGAACTACGAGCAGTACTTC. Translation gives CSAPDNMNYEQYF.

The chain combines TRBV4-1 with TRBJ2-1; no reliable D call. The germline V and J ends were trimmed by 2 bases and 0 bases, with 11 bases remaining between them. The CDR3 sequence is 16 residues long. The germline gives CDR1 MGHRA, CDR2 YSYEKL. The CDR3: CASSQPSRSSYNEQFF. The CDR3 region has the DNA TGCGCCAGCAGCCAACCTTCGCGAAGCTCCTACAATGAGCAGTTCTTC.

This clonotype came up a few times. The chain joins TRBV12-3 or TRBV12-4 to TRBJ2-3; TRBD2 matches 16 bases. The CDR3 length is 19 residues. V was pared by 2 bases and J by 3 bases, with 8 bases of the junction left unmatched. The CDR3 loop reads CASSLSAGLAGGRTDTQYF. CDR3 DNA sequence: TGTGCCAGCAGTTTAAGCGCGGGACTAGCGGGAGGGCGGACAGATACGCAGTATTTT.

This clonotype was counted many times. The J gene is TRBJ2-3, the V gene TRBV12-3 or TRBV12-4, with 8 nucleotides matching TRBD1. The CDR3 length is 16 residues. After removal of 5 bases from V and 3 bases from J, the junction contained 10 bases not matched to a gene. The CDR3 sequence: CASSPERTGFTDTQYF. The DNA for the CDR3 is TGTGCCAGCAGTCCAGAGCGGACAGGGTTTACAGATACGCAGTATTTT.

V and J are TRBV6-6 and TRBJ1-6; unclear D gene. The CDR3 is made up of 14 amino acids. Germline V gene sequence: CDR1 MNHNY, CDR2 SVGAGI (reference sequence). The germline V and J ends were trimmed by 2 bases and 10 bases, with 12 bases remaining between them. As DNA, the CDR3 is TGTGCCAGCAGTTACGACGCGTTCGGGTCACCCCTCCACTTT. Translated, it gives CASSYDAFGSPLHF.

This clonotype occurred a few times. The chain joins TRBV5-1 to TRBJ2-5; TRBD2 agrees at 8 bases. Germline V gene data show CDR1 as SGHRS and CDR2 as YFSETQ. Trimming took 5 bases from V and 2 from J; bases not matched to a gene: 8. This CDR3 has 15 amino acids. Here the CDR3 reads CASRSGSGRQETQYF. DNA for the CDR3: TGCGCCAGCAGGAGCGGGAGTGGTAGGCAAGAGACCCAGTACTTC.

This sequence joins TRBV19 and TRBJ2-2; D call uncertain. Germline V gives CDR1 LNHDA, CDR2 SQIVND (reference sequence). V was cut by 3 bases and J by 7 bases, with 9 bases left in between. The CDR3 contains 13 residues. The CDR3 DNA reads as TGTGCCAGTAGTATTACAGAGAGCGGGGAGCTGTTTTTT. Residues: CASSITESGELFF.